This T cell receptor (beta chain) was sequenced during a study of cytomegalovirus exposure and HLA in healthy donors (dated by TCRdb to 2015 to 2018). Regarding the study in general: An earlier analysis of about 560 of the donors reported 250 to 350 Gb of sequence data and 117 million unique TCR beta sequences obtained from around 180 million T cells. Roughly 300 gigabases of sequencing data and tens of millions of unique TCR sequences made up an early release that covered several hundred HLA-typed donors. Of the roughly 390 genotyped donors, over 70% fell in the genetic ancestry cluster associated with self-reported Caucasian donors. The study aimed to test whether cataloging public T cell receptors could reveal signatures of past pathogen exposure. The T cell repertoires of 666 subjects were profiled by immunosequencing and related to cytomegalovirus serostatus. A separate validation cohort of 100 to 150 different subjects was used in addition to the roughly 700-subject first cohort. High-throughput TCR immunosequencing, statistical association of individual TCRs with disease status, and machine learning were combined to predict cytomegalovirus infection status. To study patterns of TCR occurrence, a later analysis re-analyzed previously published TCR beta repertoires from 500 to 850 donors and added high-resolution HLA genotyping. In the later analysis, no new phenotypic data were used to find candidate immune exposures; instead, reliance was placed on TCR beta sequences and their occurrence across donors. In an earlier analysis of roughly 600 of the donors, high-throughput TCR beta sequencing was used to judge whether each TCR beta V gene segment behaved as functional or pseudogenic. Donor age, sex, ethnicity and CMV serostatus were compiled alongside the repertoire data. In a later genetic analysis, genome-wide SNP genotypes for about three fifths of the roughly 670 donors were used, and that subset was treated as a discovery cohort. Every repertoire in the discovery cohort had been generated on one and the same sequencing platform. HLA typing covered class I and class II loci at four-digit resolution. The number of typed donors differed by locus: about 620-640 for A, B, C, DRB1 and DQB1; 522 for DQA1; 606 for DPA1; and 400 to 480 for DPB1. Because of strong linkage in the cohort, four or five DR-DQ haplotypes were treated as single units for association and clustering. Among around 400 genotyped donors of the cohort, an average of approximately 220,000 unique TCR beta nucleotide sequences was sequenced per donor, of which approximately 19% were non-productive.

The cohort was made up of about 670 healthy bone marrow donors. Cohort members were all nominally healthy when sampled, although unrecorded immune exposures were likely present. The donor was CMV seropositive and belonged to the group of around 300 seropositive cohort members. A peripheral blood sample was provided by each donor, and peripheral blood mononuclear cells were used for TCR beta sequencing. Genomic DNA extraction from the blood cell samples was performed with the Qiagen DNeasy Blood Extraction Kit. What the work shows at the level of the full study, not this receptor alone: Specific HLA alleles were associated with over 15,000 TCR beta sequences at a false discovery rate of 0.05 in a later analysis. Because counts were too low, some 17 rarely observed V segments, including chromosome 9 orphons, were left out of the earlier analysis of about 620 of the donors. Assigning TCR associations to individual alleles was difficult when HLA alleles, especially DR and DQ, strongly co-occurred. Immune exposure information for the cohort was limited to CMV serostatus. A cluster of highly shared sequence variants was judged likely to represent a technical artifact of the sequencing pipeline. In a later analysis, most CMV-associated TCR beta chains were found to appear HLA-restricted, with HLA associations seemingly driven largely by CMV exposure. Some IMGT-functional V segments, including TRBV6-2 and TRBV6-3, could not be distinguished by the 87-base-pair reads and were therefore excluded. In an earlier analysis of about 540 of the donors, most TCR beta V segments were observed in productive rearrangements about 90% or about 30% of the time, broadly matching IMGT annotations. A further reported finding was that TCR beta sequences accurately predicted the HLA-A and HLA-B alleles for most subjects in the first cohort. According to the authors, the approach could potentially be generalized to other disease states and immunological phenotypes. In a later analysis, several top co-occurrence clusters were reported to appear linked to parvovirus B19, influenza, CMV and Epstein-Barr virus. In the study, about 150 TCR beta chains were listed as associated with cytomegalovirus. Because HLA typing was missing for some donors at each locus, association tests included only the typed subset. In vitro tests confirmed that a few of the cytomegalovirus-associated TCR beta chains recognize cytomegalovirus antigens. Compared with the 666-donor mean, donors in an Asian-associated ancestry cluster had fewer N-insertions in productive TCRs, according to a later genetic analysis. Linkage disequilibrium might explain the correlated functional status among segregating V segments, but an unknown experimental factor could not be excluded. Presence/absence analyses assumed roughly uniform sequencing depth across donors, an assumption that may not hold. Cytomegalovirus status was reported to be diagnosed by the classifier with high specificity and sensitivity in both the original and validation cohorts. Most TCR sequences were seen in very few donors, while some public TCRs were found in many individuals. In a later analysis, TCR association rates were found to vary across HLA loci, with the most associated TCRs seen for DRB1 alleles and the fewest for HLA-C alleles. In a later genetic analysis, a missense DCLRE1C variant was associated with V-gene and J-gene trimming of TCR beta chains, and the association was replicated in an independent cohort. Only TCR beta chains were sequenced in this cohort, and the absence of alpha or paired-chain data limited detectable features. Compared with equally common non-associated chains, HLA-associated TCR beta chains in a later analysis were more clonally expanded and had lower generation probabilities.

This clone was found once. Its specific antigen is unknown. No base quality values were provided; no much bigger clone lies one nucleotide off. From the cysteine through the phenylalanine, the CDR3 covers 16 amino acids. The CDR3 DNA has 48 bases and is translated from base 1. V and J are truncated by 4 bases and 6 bases respectively, leaving an intervening sequence of 20 bases. Per the germline V gene, SGHVS is the CDR1 and FQNEAQ is the CDR2. Library preparation was by the immunoSEQ multiplex PCR assay. For the multiplex PCR, a mixture combining 60 forward primers for TCR Vbeta segments and 13 reverse primers for TCR Jbeta segments was used. A multiplex PCR assay on genomic DNA amplified the CDR3 region of rearranged TCR beta genes. Amplified TCR beta libraries were sequenced as 87-base-pair reads on the Illumina HiSeq System. In the authors' own workflow: In a later analysis, approximately 74 million unique TCR beta chains were counted across the 666 repertoires, and about 10 million of these chains were shared by at least two donors. A nearest-neighbor algorithm error-corrected the raw reads and collapsed the reads into unique sequences, merging closely related sequences to remove PCR and sequencing errors. V, D and J gene segments were assigned by aligning CDR3 sequences to IMGT reference sequences. For a sequence to be retained, at least a six-nucleotide match to both a V gene segment and a J gene segment was required. A rearrangement was called productive if the CDR3 had no stop codons and remained in frame with V and J, and every other rearrangement was called non-productive. CDR3 was defined by IMGT convention, running from the second conserved V-encoded cysteine to the conserved J-encoded phenylalanine. The earlier analysis of 587 of the donors excluded sequences that lacked an unambiguous match to a single V gene segment. An earlier analysis of about 590 of the donors classified V segments as functional when productive rearrangements were above 56.7% and as segregating when the standard deviation between donors was above 5%. A statistical classification framework was built for diagnosing cytomegalovirus status from the catalog of TCR beta chain sequences. In a later analysis, V and J genes were assigned by comparing TCR nucleotide sequences against IMGT/GENE-DB human TR gene sequences. In a later analysis, CDR3 sequences and most-parsimonious VDJ recombination scenarios were assigned using the TCRdist pipeline. In a later analysis, each TCR beta chain was defined by its CDR3 amino acid sequence together with its V-gene family, and reads lacking a unique V-gene family were excluded. A later analysis removed 550 to 700 highly shared, low-generation-probability nucleotide sequences to deal with suspected cross-contamination and a sequencing artifact. In a later analysis, a clonal expansion index for each public chain was calculated from normalized within-repertoire ranks of inferred template counts. In a later analysis, generation probabilities were computed with a VDJ recombination model fitted to out-of-frame rearrangements, and the resulting probabilities were checked against IGoR. In a later analysis, hypergeometric tests were used to score TCR-TCR, TCR-HLA and TCR-CMV co-occurrence, with a repertoire-size bias correction applied to TCR pairs. A later analysis estimated false discovery rates by permuting HLA or CMV assignments 20 times. A later analysis grouped co-occurring TCRs with DBSCAN, adding TCRdist sequence similarity when clustering within HLA-allele-positive subsets. Repertoires with fewer than 30,000 or more than 120,000 public chains were left out of co-occurrence clustering, as were about 5 repertoires with anomalous nucleotide sharing. The source is immuneACCESS, and TCRdb retained only in-frame sequences with V and J called. Part of the clones is not carried over; for the studies checked, unresolved V genes explain less than half of this, and the remainder is unexplained. V and J calls and clone size follow that table, whereas D and trimming were derived from the DNA. This sample holds around 180,000 clones; around 80% were observed only once. Together, the top ten hold 6% to 7.5% of the sample.

The chain is encoded by TRBV7-8 joined to TRBJ2-3; the D gene is perhaps TRBD2, on 5 matching bases. Sequenced: PBMCs. This TCR was recovered from a man under 40 in good health and CMV-seropositive. Here is the DNA: TGTGCCAGCAGCTCGGAACTAGTGGGTCACGCGGATACGCAGTATTTT. Its translation is CASSSELVGHADTQYF.